A selection of T cell receptor beta chains follows, all from one sample in a study of CD8 T cells in ankylosing spondylitis. MiXCR, applied by TCRdb to the 5' RACE reads, yields one record per CDR3 protein. The sample comprises 750,000 to 850,000 distinct CDR3 sequences, approximately 12% of which are singletons, and approximately 0.51% rests with the top ten. Sequenced sample: blood, either unsorted or a sorted T cell fraction (not recorded which). These receptor sequences come from a male donor with ankylosing spondylitis. Both conserved end residues are part of each CDR3. Each record gives: V gene, J gene, CDR3 protein.

>TRBV20-1|TRBJ2-3
CSAPRQNAQWGTQYF
>TRBV4-3|TRBJ1-5
CASSRGVGGNQPQHF
>TRBV20-1|TRBJ2-1
CSATGTVLANNEQFF
>TRBV7-6|TRBJ1-6
CASSLEQGNSPLHF
>TRBV29-1|TRBJ2-1
CSVGQLLRDEQFF
>TRBV28|TRBJ2-3
CASSLTGGGDTQYF
>TRBV29-1|TRBJ1-1
CSVERQVRITEAFF
>TRBV5-1|TRBJ2-1
CASSLGTQGGYNEQFF
>TRBV9|TRBJ1-5
CASSVDGRYQPQHF
>TRBV2|TRBJ1-1
CASTTTGTSEAFF
>TRBV7-2|TRBJ2-1
CASSTGQGLGQFF
>TRBV20-1|TRBJ1-1
CSAPEGTEAFF
>TRBV6-5|TRBJ1-2
CASSYGGYPYGYTF
>TRBV2|TRBJ1-2
CAFSQQQGSYSANYGYTF
>TRBV11-3|TRBJ2-1
CASSLIIAGYNEQFF
>TRBV12-3/TRBV12-4|TRBJ1-1
CASRFQRNTEAFF
>TRBV12-3/TRBV12-4|TRBJ1-2
CASSLGTNHYTF
>TRBV20-1|TRBJ1-1
CSARATGDTAEAFF
>TRBV12-3/TRBV12-4|TRBJ2-2
CASSFPGQGAGELFF
>TRBV12-3/TRBV12-4|TRBJ2-1
CASSSRTPSGSFHEQFF
>TRBV6-1|TRBJ1-4
CASAPQLGEKLFF
>TRBV5-1|TRBJ2-6
CASSSSGHLIAGANVLTF
>TRBV4-3|TRBJ2-2
CASSQDPPGIDTGELFF
>TRBV20-1|TRBJ2-7
CSARGPRRAFTYEQYF
>TRBV5-1|TRBJ2-6
CATAGGVVDETGANVLTF
>TRBV5-1|TRBJ2-4
CASSLGGQGDIQYF
>TRBV30|TRBJ1-5
CAWTGTGPRQPQHF
>TRBV7-2|TRBJ2-3
CASSFVDPRGTQYF
>TRBV21-1|TRBJ1-1
CASITRGRRWCTEAFF
>TRBV6-1|TRBJ2-2
CASTSTLTGELFF
>TRBV3-1|TRBJ2-1
CASSQGDLYNEQFF
>TRBV6-1|TRBJ1-2
CASTGTGYTF
>TRBV4-3|TRBJ2-2
CASSQYGATGELFF
>TRBV10-3|TRBJ2-1
CAIMPYGRESSYNEQFF
>TRBV11-2|TRBJ2-3
CASSLDPVQRGSTDTQYF
>TRBV6-1|TRBJ2-2
CASTGTGEPGGELFF
>TRBV6-1|TRBJ2-1
CASSAGTSFPYNEQFF
>TRBV7-2|TRBJ1-1
CASSLGAGGGGEAEAFF
>TRBV7-8|TRBJ1-5
CASSLTAQVLAQHF
>TRBV7-2|TRBJ2-1
CASSTRTSGYNEQFF
>TRBV7-2|TRBJ1-6
CASTLGRTGNNSPLHF
>TRBV10-3|TRBJ2-4
CAISPGGDLKNIQYF